The 15 T cell receptor beta chains in this list originate from one sample, sequenced in a study of T cells in Graves' hyperthyroidism and ophthalmopathy. TCR beta CDR3 sequences were amplified from RNA transcripts. The primer set for the first-round RT-PCR of the TCR CDR3 was HTBI. In TCRdb, the multiplex PCR reads were re-called with MiXCR into one record per CDR3 protein. Among about 560,000 distinct CDR3 sequences listed, roughly 17% were seen once. Sequences were obtained from blood. These receptors originate from a woman under 30 with Graves' hyperthyroidism.

The sample holds one count of this clonotype. The chain employs TRBV15 and TRBJ1-3; D remains unclear. CDR3 length equals 15 residues. CDR1 is LNHNV, CDR2 YYDKDF, per germline (reference sequence). Trimming took off 4 bases at V and 4 bases at J, with 14 bases between the two ends. CDR3 in amino acids: CATSKFFTEGNTIYF. CDR3 coding DNA: TGTGCCACCAGCAAATTTTTCACAGAGGGAAACACCATATATTTT.

This clonotype has a count of ten or more. The chain links TRBV29-1 to TRBJ2-5, with 10 bases matching TRBD2. Germline values: CDR1 SQVTM, CDR2 ANQGSEA. V trimming: 5 bases; J trimming: 0 bases; junction bases outside the gene matches: 6. This CDR3 contains 15 residues. The CDR3 spells CSVKKAGGYQETQYF. The CDR3 bases are TGCAGCGTTAAAAAAGCGGGAGGGTACCAAGAGACCCAGTACTTC. Supplemented by reference TRBV29-1 and TRBJ2-5, the full variable domain reads SAVISQKPSRDICQRGTSLTIQCQVDSQVTMMFWYRQQPGQSLTLIATANQGSEATYESGFVIDKFPISRPNLTFSTLTVSNMSPEDSSIYLCSVKKAGGYQETQYFGPGTRLLVL.

This clonotype was counted many times. The chain employs TRBV24-1 and TRBJ1-1, with D uncertain. CDR1 is KGHDR and CDR2 is SFDVKD in the germline V gene. The CDR3 loop spans 13 amino acids. Trimming stripped 2 bases from V and 10 bases from J, with 13 bases between. CDR3 sequence reads: CATSDSLGNRAFF. The CDR3 DNA sequence: TGTGCCACCAGTGATTCGCTGGGGAATAGAGCTTTCTTT.

This clonotype was observed at least ten times. The rearrangement joins TRBV5-1 to TRBJ1-1; no clear D gene. Germline CDR1 is SGHRS and CDR2 is YFSETQ. Trimming pared 0 bases from V and 1 base from J, leaving 10 bases between. The CDR3 covers 15 residues. The CDR3 here is CASSLVQMSNTEAFF. CDR3 nucleotides: TGCGCCAGCAGCTTGGTACAGATGTCGAACACTGAAGCTTTCTTT. Based on the CDR3 plus reference TRBV5-1 and TRBJ1-1, the full variable domain is KAGVTQTPRYLIKTRGQQVTLSCSPISGHRSVSWYQQTPGQGLQFLFEYFSETQRNKGNFPGRFSGRQFSNSRSEMNVSTLELGDSALYLCASSLVQMSNTEAFFGQGTRLTVV.

This clonotype has a handful of counts. The rearrangement uses TRBV15 and TRBJ1-5; tentatively, D is TRBD1 (5 bases). Trimming took off 1 base at V and 6 bases at J, with 16 bases between the two ends. In germline, CDR1 is LNHNV, CDR2 YYDKDF (reference sequence). The CDR3 length is 16 residues. DNA for the CDR3: TGTGCCACCAGCAGAGGCGGGGGGAGGACGGGTCAGCCCCAGCATTTT. It yields the protein CATSRGGGRTGQPQHF.

This clonotype was observed a few times. The V gene is TRBV19, the J gene TRBJ1-3, with D uncertain. The germline gives CDR1 LNHDA, CDR2 SQIVND (reference sequence). V gave up 6 bases and J gave up 0 bases, with 9 bases separating them. This CDR3 spans 14 amino acids. For the CDR3, the DNA is TGTGCCAGTAGCCGCAGTTTCTCTGGAAACACCATATATTTT. Protein product: CASSRSFSGNTIYF.

This clonotype appeared many times. The chain links TRBV2 to TRBJ2-3, with 10 bases aligning to TRBD2. Germline-derived CDR1 and CDR2 are SNHLY and FYNNEI. Trimming at V came to 7 bases and at J to 2 bases, leaving 6 bases not matched to a gene. The CDR3 loop spans 15 amino acids. CDR3 DNA: TGTGCCAGCATGAAACTAGCGGGGCTCACAGATACGCAGTATTTT. This gives the protein CASMKLAGLTDTQYF.

The chain links TRBV5-6 to TRBJ1-2; a weak D match, TRBD1 (5 bases). Trimming pared 1 base from V and 8 bases from J, leaving 12 bases between. Germline CDR1 SGHDT, CDR2 YYEEEE. CDR3 length: 13 amino acids. The CDR3 sequence is CASSLTWGAGYTF. CDR3 nucleotide sequence: TGTGCCAGCAGCTTGACTTGGGGCGCCGGCTACACCTTC.

The chain recombines TRBV10-3 with TRBJ2-3; TRBD2 aligns across 9 bases. Germline CDR1 ENHRY, CDR2 SYGVKD. The CDR3 loop spans 17 amino acids. V lost 3 bases to trimming and J lost 0 bases; unmatched junction nucleotides: 7. The CDR3 nucleotides read TGTGCCATCAGTGAAGCGGGGGGAAACCCTAGCACAGATACGCAGTATTTT. Its translation is CAISEAGGNPSTDTQYF.

This sequence joins TRBV20-1 and TRBJ2-3; D might be TRBD2 (6 bases). Between the trimmed V and J ends, which lost 6 bases and 2 bases, there was a span of 18 bases. The CDR3 loop spans 15 amino acids. Per germline, CDR1 DFQATT and CDR2 SNEGSKA (reference sequence). The CDR3 DNA reads as TGCAGTGCCGAGTGGGCGGGGCGGAACACAGATACGCAGTATTTT. It encodes CSAEWAGRNTDTQYF.

This clonotype was observed at least ten times. The V call is TRBV20-1, the J call TRBJ2-7; the match to TRBD2 covers 11 bases. The trim removed 2 bases at V and 3 bases at J, leaving 6 bases unmatched. The CDR3 runs to 15 residues. CDR1 is DFQATT, CDR2 SNEGSKA, per germline (reference sequence). The chain's CDR3 is CSARSTSGRDYEQYF. DNA for the CDR3: TGCAGTGCTAGAAGTACTAGCGGGAGAGACTACGAGCAGTACTTC.

The table lists this clonotype with a few counts. The CDR3 bases are TGTGCCAGCAGCCCACACCCGGGACAGCTGAATGAAAAACTGTTTTTT. Translation: CASSPHPGQLNEKLFF. The chain combines TRBV7-2 with TRBJ1-4, with 7 positions matching TRBD1. The CDR3 runs 16 residues. V lost 5 bases and J lost 5; bases outside the gene matches: 11. Germline CDR1 and CDR2: SGHTA and FQGNSA. The full variable domain, its missing parts supplied by reference TRBV7-2 and TRBJ1-4, is GAGVSQSPSNKVTEKGKDVELRCDPISGHTALYWYRQSLGQGLEFLIYFQGNSAPDKSGLPSDRFSAERTGGSVSTLTIQRTQQEDSAVYLCASSPHPGQLNEKLFFGSGTQLSVL.

This clonotype was seen ten or more times. The V call is TRBV12-3 or TRBV12-4, the J call TRBJ2-7; D is ambiguous. The CDR3 extends over 13 amino acids. With 6 bases removed from V and 2 bases from J, the gap between germline ends came to 11 bases. The CDR3 here is CASSRSTAYEQYF. Here the CDR3 DNA reads TGTGCCAGCAGCCGGTCCACAGCCTACGAGCAGTACTTC.

This clonotype was detected ten times or more. The chain couples TRBV28 to TRBJ1-5; D uncertain. V was shortened by 4 bases and J by 9 bases, with 7 bases between the two germline ends. Looked up from germline, CDR1 is MDHEN and CDR2 is SYDVKM. The CDR3 loop spans 11 amino acids. CDR3 nucleotide sequence: TGTGCCAGCAGTTCCGATAGGCCCCAGCATTTT. Its protein is CASSSDRPQHF.

This clonotype was found a few times. The rearrangement links TRBV7-9 to TRBJ2-2; D gene ambiguous. CDR1 is SEHNR and CDR2 is FQNEAQ in the germline V gene (reference sequence). The CDR3 length is 18 residues. Trimming left V 5 bases short and J 0 bases short, with 19 bases between. This chain's CDR3 is CASSIQSRTGPNTGELFF. Here the CDR3 DNA reads TGTGCCAGCAGCATCCAGAGCCGTACGGGTCCGAACACCGGGGAGCTGTTTTTT.